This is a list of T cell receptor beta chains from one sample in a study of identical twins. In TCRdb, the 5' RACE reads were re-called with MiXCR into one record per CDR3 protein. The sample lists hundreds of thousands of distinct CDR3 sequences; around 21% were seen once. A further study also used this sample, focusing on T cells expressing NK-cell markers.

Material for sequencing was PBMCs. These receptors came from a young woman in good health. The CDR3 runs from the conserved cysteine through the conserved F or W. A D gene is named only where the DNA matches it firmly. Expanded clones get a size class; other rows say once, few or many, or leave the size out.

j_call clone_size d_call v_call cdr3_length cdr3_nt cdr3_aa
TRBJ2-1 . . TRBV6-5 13 TGTGCCAGCAGTTACTCTGGCGCGAGTTCGGAGTTCTTC CASSYSGASSEFF
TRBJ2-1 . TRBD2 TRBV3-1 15 TGTGCCAGCAGCCAGCGGGAGGGCCCTCTTATTGAGCAGTTCTTC CASSQREGPLIEQFF
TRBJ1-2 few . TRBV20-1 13 TGCAGTGCGACGGGACTCGATAACTATGGCTACACCTTC CSATGLDNYGYTF
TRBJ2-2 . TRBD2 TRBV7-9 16 TGTGCCAGCAGCGTTAATAGCGGGAGAAGCACCGGGGAGCTGTTTTTT CASSVNSGRSTGELFF
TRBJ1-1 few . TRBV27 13 TGTGCCAGCAAAATCGCCAGGGAGTATGAAGCTTTCTTT CASKIAREYEAFF
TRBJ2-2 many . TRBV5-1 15 TGCGCCAGCAGCTTGATCCCGACAAGCGCCGGGGAGCTGTTTTTT CASSLIPTSAGELFF
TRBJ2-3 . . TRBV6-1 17 TGTGCCAGCAGCCAAAAATGGTTGAGATCTAGCACAGATACGCAGTATTTT CASSQKWLRSSTDTQYF
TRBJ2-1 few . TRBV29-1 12 TGCAGCGTTCTTCCTAGCTGGGATGAGCAGTTCTTC CSVLPSWDEQFF
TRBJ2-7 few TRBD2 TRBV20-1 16 TGCAGTGCTAGCCTACTAGCGGGAGGGCCCACTGACGAGCAGTACTTC CSASLLAGGPTDEQYF
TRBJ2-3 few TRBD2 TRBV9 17 TGTGCCAGCAGCGCCACCCCAGCGGGAATCTCAGGAGATACGCAGTATTTT CASSATPAGISGDTQYF
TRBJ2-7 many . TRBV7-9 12 TGTGCCAGCAGTTTAGTCTCCTACGAGCAGTACTTC CASSLVSYEQYF
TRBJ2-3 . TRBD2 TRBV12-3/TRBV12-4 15 TGTGCCAGCATCCTTAGCGGGGGGATTGGAGATACGCAGTATTTT CASILSGGIGDTQYF
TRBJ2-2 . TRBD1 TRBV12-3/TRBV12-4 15 TGTGCCAGCAGTCAAAACTACAGGGGGACCGGGGAGCTGTTTTTT CASSQNYRGTGELFF
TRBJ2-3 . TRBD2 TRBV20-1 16 TGCAGTGCTAGAGATAAGGCGGGAGGGCCGTATGATATGCAGTATTTT CSARDKAGGPYDMQYF
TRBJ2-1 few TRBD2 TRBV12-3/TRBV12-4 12 TGTGCCAGCAGGACTCCTGGGACTAATTTGATCTTC CASRTPGTNLIF
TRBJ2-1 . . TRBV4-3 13 TGCGCCAGCAGCCAAGGAGGTAGCTATGAGCAGTTCTTC CASSQGGSYEQFF
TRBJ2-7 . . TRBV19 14 TGTGCCAGTAGTGCCGCGGCGTCCTCCTACGAGCAGTACTTC CASSAAASSYEQYF